Each of the 32 T cell receptor beta chains below was sequenced from the same sample in a study of cytomegalovirus exposure and HLA in healthy donors. The table came from immunoSEQ multiplex PCR; TCRdb's copy has only in-frame clones and leaves some out. The sample yields approximately 76,000 clones, roughly 94% seen once. Sequencing used PBMCs. These receptor sequences come from a woman aged 18-29 years in good health and CMV-seropositive.

The chain is built from TRBV7-2 and TRBJ2-6; TRBD2 might be the D (6 bases). The germline CDR1 and CDR2 sequences are SGHTA and FQGNSA. The V end was cut by 4 bases, the J end by 2 bases, with 9 bases between. The CDR3 totals 15 residues. CDR3 protein: CASSWSSAGANVLTF. The CDR3 DNA is TGTGCCAGCAGCTGGTCTAGCGCTGGGGCCAACGTCCTGACTTTC.

A single count supports this clone. The CDR3 loop reads CSVEDSSNEQFF. The CDR3 DNA sequence: TGCAGCGTTGAAGATAGCAGCAATGAGCAGTTCTTC. The chain employs TRBV29-1 and TRBJ2-1; D is unclear. V gave up 0 bases and J gave up 6 bases, with 6 bases separating them. CDR3 length equals 12 residues. Germline V gene data show CDR1 as SQVTM and CDR2 as ANQGSEA.

The V gene is TRBV30, the J gene TRBJ2-1; 10 bases fit TRBD2. This CDR3 region has 16 residues. Trimming cost V 1 base and J 3 bases; bases outside gene matches: 6. Germline lookup yields CDR1 GTSNPN and CDR2 SVGIG (reference sequence). The CDR3 here is CAWSASSGGLYNEQFF. CDR3 sequence (DNA): TGTGCCTGGAGTGCAAGTAGCGGGGGGCTCTACAATGAGCAGTTCTTC.

This rearrangement joins TRBV5-1 to TRBJ1-4; D is possibly TRBD1 (5 bases). V gave up 4 bases and J gave up 10 bases, with 14 bases separating them. Germline CDR1 reads SGHRS; CDR2 reads YFSETQ. The CDR3 contains 13 residues. This CDR3 reads CASSRGGLGKLFF. The CDR3, as DNA: TGCGCCAGCAGCCGGGGGGGTTTGGGAAAACTGTTTTTT.

This rearrangement joins TRBV30 to TRBJ2-5, with a weak D call TRBD1 (6 bases). Deletions cut 4 bases from V and 3 bases from J, with 15 bases between. Germline values: CDR1 GTSNPN, CDR2 SVGIG (reference sequence). The CDR3 consists of 14 residues. The CDR3 spells CAWMAGQIKETQYF. CDR3 nucleotide sequence: TGTGCCTGGATGGCCGGACAGATTAAAGAGACCCAGTACTTC. Full variable domain (missing parts from reference TRBV30 and TRBJ2-5): SQTIHQWPATLVQPVGSPLSLECTVEGTSNPNLYWYRQAAGRGLQLLFYSVGIGQISSEVPQNLSASRPQDRQFILSSKKLLLSDSGFYLCAWMAGQIKETQYFGPGTRLLVL.

V and J are TRBV27 and TRBJ2-5; D perhaps matches TRBD1 (6 bases). The CDR3 contains 13 residues. The ends were cut back, 9 bases at V and 3 bases at J, with 14 bases in the middle. The germline V gene has CDR1 MNHEY and CDR2 SMNVEV (reference sequence). The CDR3 loop reads CASWPTGKETQYF. The DNA of the CDR3 is TGTGCCAGTTGGCCCACAGGGAAAGAGACCCAGTACTTC.

The chain employs TRBV18 and TRBJ1-6; D uncertain. Germline values: CDR1 KGHSH, CDR2 LQKENI. The V end lost 1 base, the J end lost 6 bases, and 19 bases lay between the germline ends. The CDR3 consists of 18 residues. This chain's CDR3 is CASSPRSGFGVLNSPLHF. CDR3 coding DNA: TGTGCCAGCTCACCACGTAGCGGGTTTGGGGTACTTAATTCACCCCTCCACTTT.

The gene calls are TRBV5-6 and TRBJ2-7, with 7 bases identical to TRBD1. V shed 2 bases and J 5 bases; nucleotides not matched to a gene: 7. The CDR3 length is 14 residues. The germline CDR1 and CDR2 sequences are SGHDT and YYEEEE. CDR3 DNA: TGTGCCAGCAGCTTACAGGGGTTTAGGGACGAGCAGTACTTC. Its translation is CASSLQGFRDEQYF.

The count of this clone is one. The V call is TRBV11-2, the J call TRBJ2-3; 13 positions agree with TRBD2. CDR1 SGHAT and CDR2 FQNNGV come from the germline V gene. With 7 bases clipped from V and 3 bases from J, the junction kept 7 bases outside the gene matches. CDR3 length: 16 residues. The CDR3 DNA reads TGTGCCAGCACCCCGGGACTAGCGGGGTCTACAGATACGCAGTATTTT. It codes for CASTPGLAGSTDTQYF.

This chain links TRBV18 with TRBJ2-1; possibly TRBD1 for D (6 bases). Germline V lookup: CDR1 KGHSH, CDR2 LQKENI. V lost 2 bases, J lost 7 bases, and 24 bases lay in between. The CDR3 is 18 residues long. CDR3 bases: TGTGCCAGCTCACCAGCAGGGGCGACTACACAACCGACAAATGAGCAGTTCTTC. This sequence encodes CASSPAGATTQPTNEQFF.

This clone was seen more than once but under ten times. This rearrangement joins TRBV7-2 to TRBJ2-7; D not resolved. Germline CDR1 reads SGHTA; CDR2 reads FQGNSA. The CDR3 has 12 residues. The V end was cut by 5 bases, the J end by 7 bases, with 12 bases between. Here the CDR3 reads CASSPVKWEQYF. CDR3 nucleotides: TGTGCCAGCAGCCCAGTAAAGTGGGAGCAGTACTTC. The full variable domain, with the rest looked up from reference TRBV7-2 and TRBJ2-7, is GAGVSQSPSNKVTEKGKDVELRCDPISGHTALYWYRQSLGQGLEFLIYFQGNSAPDKSGLPSDRFSAERTGGSVSTLTIQRTQQEDSAVYLCASSPVKWEQYFGPGTRLTVT.

This clone was seen once. The CDR3: CASSQVLAGAQETQYF. Here the CDR3 DNA reads TGTGCCAGCAGCCAGGTTCTAGCGGGCGCCCAAGAGACCCAGTACTTC. This chain uses TRBV4-2 with TRBJ2-5, with TRBD2 matching 8 bases. Germline CDR1 reads LGHNA; CDR2 reads YNFKEQ. The CDR3 sequence is 16 residues long. V dropped 3 bases and J dropped 1; count of bases not matched to a gene: 7.

The rearrangement uses TRBV14 and TRBJ2-1; D remains unclear. Germline V gene sequence: CDR1 SGHDN, CDR2 FVKESK. Between the trimmed V and J ends, which lost 1 base and 1 base, there was a span of 5 bases. This CDR3 is 14 amino acids long. Here the CDR3 DNA reads TGTGCCAGCAGCCAAGCTTCTTCCTACAATGAGCAGTTCTTC. Translated: CASSQASSYNEQFF. The entire variable domain, with the rest obtained from reference TRBV14 and TRBJ2-1, is as follows: EAGVTQFPSHSVIEKGQTVTLRCDPISGHDNLYWYRRVMGKEIKFLLHFVKESKQDESGMPNNRFLAERTGGTYSTLKVQPAELEDSGVYFCASSQASSYNEQFFGPGTRLTVL.

The V gene is TRBV11-2, the J gene TRBJ2-7, with 7 bases aligning to TRBD2. Trimming took 5 bases from V and 2 from J; bases not matched to a gene: 9. Germline V CDR1 and CDR2: SGHAT, FQNNGV. This CDR3 has 15 residues. CDR3 sequence: CASSPALAAPYEQYF. The CDR3 DNA sequence: TGTGCCAGCAGCCCGGCCCTAGCGGCACCCTACGAGCAGTACTTC.

The chain employs TRBV25-1 and TRBJ2-1, with D possibly TRBD2 on 7 matching bases. The germline CDR1 and CDR2 sequences are MGHDK and SYGVNS. The CDR3 extends over 16 amino acids. The V and J ends lost 1 base and 7 bases respectively, with 17 bases between them. CDR3 sequence: CASSELGGGAVNEQFF. The CDR3 nucleotides read TGTGCCAGCAGTGAATTAGGAGGGGGGGCCGTGAATGAGCAGTTCTTC.

The J gene is TRBJ2-7, the V gene TRBV25-1, with D perhaps TRBD1 (6 bases). With 5 bases removed from V and 2 bases from J, the gap between germline ends came to 25 bases. The germline V gene has CDR1 MGHDK and CDR2 SYGVNS. The CDR3 extends over 18 amino acids. The CDR3 sequence: CASSIPFLTGSFPYEQYF. Here the CDR3 DNA reads TGTGCCAGCAGTATACCCTTCCTAACAGGGTCATTCCCCTACGAGCAGTACTTC.

The chain combines TRBV6-1 with TRBJ1-1; D call uncertain. This CDR3 comprises 15 residues. The ends were cut back, 5 bases at V and 0 bases at J, with 13 bases in the middle. The germline V gene encodes CDR1 MNHNS and CDR2 SASEGT. CDR3 in DNA: TGTGCCAGCAGTCTTGACGGACTCATGAACACTGAAGCTTTCTTT. Translation: CASSLDGLMNTEAFF.

The V call is TRBV14, the J call TRBJ1-2, with 7 bases lining up with TRBD1. The V segment lost 1 base and the J segment 3 bases; nucleotides outside the gene matches: 11. Per germline, CDR1 SGHDN and CDR2 FVKESK. The CDR3 covers 17 residues. CDR3 protein: CASSQGKGGAWDYGYTF. CDR3 coding DNA: TGTGCCAGCAGCCAAGGCAAAGGGGGCGCTTGGGACTATGGCTACACCTTC.

The chain couples TRBV29-1 to TRBJ1-1; 9 bases agree with TRBD1. V shed 0 bases and J 8 bases; nucleotides not matched to a gene: 7. There are 14 residues in the CDR3. Looked up from germline, CDR1 is SQVTM and CDR2 is ANQGSEA. CDR3 bases: TGCAGCGTTGAAGATCTCACAGGGGGCGGGGAAGCTTTCTTT. Translating it yields CSVEDLTGGGEAFF.

This clone was seen once. The chain recombines TRBV4-1 with TRBJ2-3; 11 bases map to TRBD2. The CDR3 is 16 residues long. Germline assignment: CDR1 MGHRA and CDR2 YSYEKL. Trimming took 1 base from V and 2 from J; bases not matched to a gene: 2. The CDR3 spells CASSQGLAGTTDTQYF. In nucleotides, the CDR3 is TGCGCCAGCAGCCAAGGACTAGCGGGAACCACAGATACGCAGTATTTT.

V gene TRBV4-1 combines with J gene TRBJ2-5; 8 bases align to TRBD1. Unmatched junction bases numbered 15, after V lost 1 base and J lost 5 bases. Germline CDR1 MGHRA, CDR2 YSYEKL. The CDR3 is made up of 18 amino acids. CDR3 in amino acids: CASSQGYLGAGGGETQYF. The CDR3 coding sequence is TGCGCCAGCAGCCAAGGGTATTTGGGGGCAGGGGGCGGTGAGACCCAGTACTTC.

The chain combines TRBV7-9 with TRBJ2-1, with TRBD2 matching over 8 bases. The length of the CDR3 is 14 residues. CDR1 is SEHNR and CDR2 is FQNEAQ in the germline V gene (reference sequence). The junction had 6 bases not matched to a gene; V was cut back by 5 bases and J by 6 bases. CDR3 sequence (DNA): TGTGCCAGCAGCGAGCGGGAGTATGTCAATGAGCAGTTCTTC. Protein: CASSEREYVNEQFF.

V and J are TRBV5-1 and TRBJ2-2; 9 nucleotides align to TRBD1. The V gene end was trimmed by 0 bases and the J gene end by 3 bases; junction bases not matched to a gene: 6. Per germline, CDR1 SGHRS and CDR2 YFSETQ. The length of the CDR3 is 17 residues. CDR3 sequence (DNA): TGCGCCAGCAGCTTGGGGGCTACAGGGGGCCACACCGGGGAGCTGTTTTTT. Its protein product is CASSLGATGGHTGELFF.

Only one count was recorded for this clone. The rearrangement links TRBV6-5 to TRBJ1-1; D possibly corresponds to TRBD1 (6 bases). The CDR3 extends over 14 amino acids. V was pared by 5 bases and J by 3 bases, with 13 bases between. Germline CDR1 reads MNHEY; CDR2 reads SVGAGI. The CDR3 DNA reads TGTGCCAGCAGTCACAGGGCGGCAGACACTGAAGCTTTCTTT. Translated: CASSHRAADTEAFF.

The chain carries TRBV19 and TRBJ1-2; D might be TRBD1 (6 bases). The CDR3 totals 13 residues. Trimming stripped 3 bases from V and 8 bases from J, with 13 bases between. Germline loops: CDR1 LNHDA, CDR2 SQIVND (reference sequence). CDR3 loop: CASSITGKEGYTF. CDR3 DNA sequence: TGTGCCAGTAGTATCACAGGGAAAGAGGGCTACACCTTC.

This clone appeared a few times. The chain carries TRBV11-2 and TRBJ2-3; D is perhaps TRBD2 (6 bases). V lost 3 bases and J lost 4, with 20 bases in between. Looked up from germline, CDR1 is SGHAT and CDR2 is FQNNGV. The CDR3 loop spans 17 amino acids. CDR3 sequence: CASSFPSAGGAADTQYF. As DNA, the CDR3 is TGTGCCAGCAGCTTCCCGTCGGCAGGAGGGGCCGCAGATACGCAGTATTTT.

The chain combines TRBV18 with TRBJ1-4; a possible D gene is TRBD1 (5 bases). The CDR3 totals 16 residues. Per the germline V gene, CDR1 is KGHSH and CDR2 is LQKENI. V lost 3 bases, J lost 12 bases, and 23 bases lay in between. This CDR3 reads CASSPRQGRSLEELFF. For the CDR3, the DNA is TGTGCCAGCTCACCCCGCCAGGGCCGTTCCTTAGAGGAACTGTTTTTT.

V is TRBV19 and J is TRBJ2-1, with 9 bases fitting TRBD2. The CDR3 covers 18 residues. The V gene's germline CDR1 is LNHDA and CDR2 SQIVND (reference sequence). With V trimmed by 7 bases and J by 9 bases, 22 bases remained unmatched. This chain's CDR3 is CASTNPKLAGHFMGEQFF. The DNA of the CDR3 is TGTGCCAGTACTAACCCCAAACTAGCGGGCCACTTCATGGGTGAGCAGTTCTTC.

The chain uses TRBV5-1 and TRBJ2-2, with 12 bases lining up with TRBD2. The CDR3 is 20 residues long. V shed 1 base, J shed 2 bases, and the junction held 12 bases outside the gene matches. The germline V gene encodes CDR1 SGHRS and CDR2 YFSETQ. In DNA form, the CDR3 reads TGCGCCAGCAGCTTGCCACTAGCGGGGGGTCTTACCTCCAACACCGGGGAGCTGTTTTTT. Translated, it gives CASSLPLAGGLTSNTGELFF. The full variable domain, in which reference TRBV5-1 and TRBJ2-2 provide the parts outside the CDR3, is KAGVTQTPRYLIKTRGQQVTLSCSPISGHRSVSWYQQTPGQGLQFLFEYFSETQRNKGNFPGRFSGRQFSNSRSEMNVSTLELGDSALYLCASSLPLAGGLTSNTGELFFGEGSRLTVL.

The rearrangement links TRBV19 to TRBJ2-2, with TRBD2 as a possible D gene (6 bases). V lost 3 bases and J 7 bases, leaving 9 bases between the germline ends. CDR3 length equals 13 residues. The germline gives CDR1 LNHDA, CDR2 SQIVND (reference sequence). CDR3 protein: CASSIWGVGELFF. The CDR3 DNA is TGTGCCAGTAGTATTTGGGGGGTCGGGGAGCTGTTTTTT.

The chain combines TRBV9 with TRBJ2-7; perhaps TRBD1 as D (5 bases). V was cut by 0 bases and J by 7 bases, with 11 bases left in between. CDR1 is SGDLS, CDR2 YYNGEE, per germline. The CDR3 is made up of 13 amino acids. The CDR3 DNA follows: TGTGCCAGCAGCGTAGAAGGGGTAGGGGAGCAGTACTTC. It specifies CASSVEGVGEQYF.

The chain joins TRBV7-3 to TRBJ1-1, with TRBD1 as a possible D gene (5 bases). The CDR3 totals 14 residues. Germline V CDR1 and CDR2: SGHTA, FQGTGA. V was trimmed by 1 base and J by 5 bases, leaving 11 bases between them. The CDR3 sequence: CASSLMVKGTEAFF. CDR3 bases: TGTGCCAGCAGCTTAATGGTTAAGGGGACTGAAGCTTTCTTT.